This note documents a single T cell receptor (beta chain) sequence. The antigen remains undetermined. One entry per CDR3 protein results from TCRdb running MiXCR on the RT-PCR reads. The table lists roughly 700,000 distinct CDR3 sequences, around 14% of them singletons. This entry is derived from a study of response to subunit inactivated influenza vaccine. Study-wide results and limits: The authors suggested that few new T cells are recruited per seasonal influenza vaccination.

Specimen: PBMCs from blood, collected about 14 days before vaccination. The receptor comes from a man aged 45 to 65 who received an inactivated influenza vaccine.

The CDR3 protein is CASSSPHTTGTVNTGELFF. As DNA, the CDR3 is TGTGCCAGCAGCTCACCCCACACAACCGGGACAGTGAACACCGGGGAGCTGTTTTTT. The chain recombines TRBV5-6 with TRBJ2-2; 7 bases are shared with TRBD1. The CDR3 has 19 amino acids. V trimming: 3 bases; J trimming: 1 base; junction bases outside the gene matches: 15. CDR1 is SGHDT, CDR2 YYEEEE, per germline.